The next 10 T cell receptor beta chains were all read from a single sample in a study of blood T cell repertoires in COVID-19. Sequencing used immunoSEQ multiplex PCR; TCRdb keeps in-frame clones, though not all of them. The table lists fewer than 250,000 clones, 85% of them singletons. Sequenced: peripheral blood. The receptors were sampled from a woman between 55 and 75 years old with active or convalescent COVID-19.

The J gene is TRBJ2-5, the V gene TRBV13; D is possibly TRBD1 (5 bases). Trimming left V 1 base short and J 3 bases short, with 12 bases between. Germline V gene data show CDR1 as PRHDT and CDR2 as FYEKMQ (reference sequence). The CDR3 sequence is 15 residues long. CDR3 sequence: CASSLDGARKETQYF. CDR3 bases: TGTGCCAGCAGCTTAGATGGGGCAAGAAAAGAGACCCAGTACTTC. The complete variable domain, with remaining parts taken from reference TRBV13 and TRBJ2-5, reads AAGVIQSPRHLIKEKRETATLKCYPIPRHDTVYWYQQGPGQDPQFLISFYEKMQSDKGSIPDRFSAQQFSDYHSELNMSSLELGDSALYFCASSLDGARKETQYFGPGTRLLVL.

This chain connects TRBV5-1 to TRBJ1-4; tentative D call: TRBD1 (5 bases). Trimming removed 4 bases from V and 3 bases from J, with 13 bases in between. The CDR3 length is 15 residues. CDR1 and CDR2 from the germline V gene are SGHRS and YFSETQ. This CDR3 reads CASSRTGGSNEKLFF. Here the CDR3 DNA reads TGCGCCAGCAGCAGGACGGGGGGTTCTAATGAAAAACTGTTTTTT.

V usage is TRBV19 and J usage is TRBJ1-3; D call uncertain. The ends were cut back, 6 bases at V and 1 base at J, with 13 bases in the middle. This CDR3 comprises 15 residues. The V gene's germline CDR1 is LNHDA and CDR2 SQIVND (reference sequence). The CDR3 DNA is TGTGCCAGTAGCCTCCGGGAACCTTCTGGAAACACCATATATTTT. Amino acid sequence: CASSLREPSGNTIYF. Full variable domain (missing parts from reference TRBV19 and TRBJ1-3): DGGITQSPKYLFRKEGQNVTLSCEQNLNHDAMYWYRQDPGQGLRLIYYSQIVNDFQKGDIAEGYSVSREKKESFPLTVTSAQKNPTAFYLCASSLREPSGNTIYFGEGSWLTVV.

DNA for the CDR3: TGTGCCAGCAGCTTTCGGACCTCGACTAGCGGGACCATCCTCCGTAGTAACAATGAGCAGTTCTTC. Amino acid sequence: CASSFRTSTSGTILRSNNEQFF. The rearrangement uses TRBV7-8 and TRBJ2-1, with 11 bases aligning to TRBD2. Germline-derived CDR1 and CDR2 are SGHVS and FQNEAQ. J was trimmed by 5 bases and V by 3 bases; bases with no gene match: 24. This CDR3 contains 22 residues.

In this sample, this clone turned up once. This chain links TRBV19 with TRBJ1-5, with a weak D call TRBD1 (6 bases). CDR3 length: 14 amino acids. V gave up 4 bases and J gave up 3 bases, with 10 bases separating them. The germline V gene encodes CDR1 LNHDA and CDR2 SQIVND (reference sequence). The CDR3 reads CASSNTGSNQPQHF. The CDR3 DNA reads as TGTGCCAGTAGTAATACAGGGTCCAATCAGCCCCAGCATTTT.

This clone came up once. This chain connects TRBV30 to TRBJ2-1, with TRBD2 matching over 10 bases. Germline V lookup: CDR1 GTSNPN, CDR2 SVGIG (reference sequence). This CDR3 comprises 15 residues. V trimming: 7 bases; J trimming: 8 bases; junction bases outside the gene matches: 14. CDR3 sequence: CASSSGLAGDYEQFF. The CDR3, as DNA: TGTGCCTCAAGTTCCGGGCTAGCGGGAGACTATGAGCAGTTCTTC.

This clone has a single count. CDR3 nucleotides: TGTGCCACCAGTGACCCCAAGGGACAGGGAAAATGGCCCCGCTTTGGCACTGAAGCTTTCTTT. It encodes CATSDPKGQGKWPRFGTEAFF. The gene calls are TRBV24-1 and TRBJ1-1; 9 bases line up with TRBD1. This CDR3 contains 21 residues. The V gene end was trimmed by 4 bases and the J gene end by 4 bases; junction bases not matched to a gene: 24. The germline V gene encodes CDR1 KGHDR and CDR2 SFDVKD.

This clone was counted once. The J gene is TRBJ2-2, the V gene TRBV2, with TRBD2 identical over 9 bases. CDR1 is SNHLY and CDR2 is FYNNEI in the germline V gene. J lost 6 bases, V lost 1 base, and 6 bases had no gene match. This CDR3 comprises 16 residues. The CDR3 DNA follows: TGTGCCAGCAGTGAAGGCGCTAGCGGGGTGTCCGGGGAGCTGTTTTTT. Its translation is CASSEGASGVSGELFF. Supplemented by reference TRBV2 and TRBJ2-2, the full variable domain reads EPEVTQTPSHQVTQMGQEVILRCVPISNHLYFYWYRQILGQKVEFLVSFYNNEISEKSEIFDDQFSVERPDGSNFTLKIRSTKLEDSAMYFCASSEGASGVSGELFFGEGSRLTVL.

This chain connects TRBV7-8 to TRBJ1-4; no clear D gene. This CDR3 is built from 15 residues. V lost 5 bases and J lost 8, with 18 bases in between. Germline V gene data show CDR1 as SGHVS and CDR2 as FQNEAQ. CDR3 DNA sequence: TGTGCCAGCAGCCCATCGGAGACCTTTCGGGAAAAACTGTTTTTT. Protein sequence: CASSPSETFREKLFF.

This clone was observed a few times. The junction does not match germline at one end; this may be a read error. The V and J genes are TRBV7-9 and TRBJ2-5; 11 nucleotides agree with TRBD2. The germline V gene encodes CDR1 SEHNR and CDR2 FQNEAQ (reference sequence). The CDR3 consists of 15 residues. The CDR3 loop reads CASSVAGGPRETQYF. The CDR3 bases are TGTGCCAGCAGCGTAGCGGGAGGGCCTCGGGAGACCCAGTACTTC. Drawing the rest from reference TRBV7-9 and TRBJ2-5, the complete variable domain is DTGVSQNPRHKITKRGQNVTFRCDPISEHNRLYWYRQTLGQGPEFLTYFQNEAQLEKSRLLSDRFSAERPKGSFSTLEIQRTEQGDSAMYLCASSVAGGPRETQYFGPGTRLLVL.